What follows are 29 T cell receptor beta chains derived from one specimen sequenced in a study of T cells in Graves' hyperthyroidism and ophthalmopathy. RNA transcripts gave rise to amplified TCR beta CDR3 regions. The HTBI primer set was used in a first-round RT-PCR of the TCR CDR3. A single record per CDR3 protein comes from TCRdb applying MiXCR to the multiplex PCR reads. The sample shows nearly 250,000 distinct CDR3 sequences, about 15% of them seen only once. The sample taken for sequencing was blood. The receptors stem from a woman aged 18-35 years with Graves' ophthalmopathy.

This chain connects TRBV5-5 to TRBJ1-1; TRBD1 aligns across 9 bases. Germline CDR1 and CDR2: SGHKS and YYEKEE (reference sequence). CDR3 length equals 16 residues. Trimming removed 1 base from V and 5 bases from J; junction bases left unmatched: 9. The CDR3 here is CASSLRWDRAVTEAFF. CDR3 nucleotide sequence: TGTGCCAGCAGCTTGAGGTGGGACAGGGCAGTAACTGAAGCTTTCTTT.

V usage is TRBV28 and J usage is TRBJ1-1, with a weak D call TRBD1 (5 bases). Germline loops: CDR1 MDHEN, CDR2 SYDVKM. CDR3 size: 15 residues. The germline V and J ends were trimmed by 6 bases and 1 base, with 15 bases remaining between them. This CDR3 reads CASRGPRGGNTEAFF. The DNA for the CDR3 is TGTGCCAGCAGGGGCCCTCGGGGCGGGAACACTGAAGCTTTCTTT.

The sample holds many counts of this clonotype. The V and J genes are TRBV2 and TRBJ2-7; D is unclear. Germline loops: CDR1 SNHLY, CDR2 FYNNEI. The CDR3 length is 13 residues. V was shortened by 2 bases and J by 6 bases, with 11 bases between the two germline ends. For the CDR3, the DNA is TGTGCCAGCAGTGAACCCTTTAGAATCGAGCAGTACTTC. As protein: CASSEPFRIEQYF.

This clonotype appeared many times. The chain employs TRBV12-5 and TRBJ2-5; 7 nucleotides align to TRBD1. The length of the CDR3 is 14 residues. Trimming removed 2 bases from V and 3 bases from J; junction bases left unmatched: 3. Germline V gene data show CDR1 as LGHNT and CDR2 as FRNRAP. In nucleotides, the CDR3 is TGTGCTAGTGGTTTGTCCGGGACAGAAGAGACCCAGTACTTC. This translates into CASGLSGTEETQYF.

This clonotype was recorded many times. The chain carries TRBV11-2 and TRBJ1-5; 8 bases are a match to TRBD1. Unmatched junction bases numbered 9, after V lost 4 bases and J lost 4 bases. The germline V gene encodes CDR1 SGHAT and CDR2 FQNNGV. The CDR3 extends over 16 amino acids. CDR3 DNA: TGTGCCAGCAGCTCTAACCCGACAGGGGCAAATCAGCCCCAGCATTTT. This translates into CASSSNPTGANQPQHF.

This clonotype occurred many times. This chain uses TRBV12-3 or TRBV12-4 with TRBJ1-4; 11 bases map to TRBD1. The CDR3 length is 15 residues. The V and J ends lost 2 bases and 5 bases, in that order; junction bases with no gene match: 1. Here the CDR3 reads CASSLRDRGNEKLFF. As DNA, the CDR3 is TGTGCCAGCAGTTTAAGGGACAGGGGGAATGAAAAACTGTTTTTT.

This clonotype was observed many times. The chain is built from TRBV6-1 and TRBJ1-2; 7 positions match TRBD1. CDR3 length: 14 residues. The germline gives CDR1 MNHNS, CDR2 SASEGT. Trimming removed 1 base from V and 7 bases from J; junction bases left unmatched: 6. The CDR3 protein is CASSEEGAISGYTF. The DNA for the CDR3 is TGTGCCAGCAGTGAAGAGGGGGCGATTTCTGGCTACACCTTC.

This clonotype has at least ten counts. This chain joins TRBV6-1 and TRBJ2-5; tentative D call: TRBD1 (5 bases). The V end was cut by 2 bases, the J end by 5 bases, with 12 bases between. The CDR3 sequence is 14 residues long. Germline V gene lookup returns CDR1 MNHNS and CDR2 SASEGT. CDR3 nucleotide sequence: TGTGCCAGCAGTGAAACCTGGGGCCTGGAGACCCAGTACTTC. This codes for CASSETWGLETQYF.

The rearrangement uses TRBV9 and TRBJ2-1, with D perhaps matching TRBD1 or TRBD2 (5 bases each). The CDR3 is 14 residues long. V dropped 3 bases and J dropped 8 bases, with 15 bases sitting between them. The germline CDR1 and CDR2 sequences are SGDLS and YYNGEE. CDR3 region: CASSATRGGDEQFF. As DNA, the CDR3 is TGTGCCAGCAGCGCCACGAGGGGTGGGGATGAGCAGTTCTTC. Filled out from reference TRBV9 and TRBJ2-1, the complete variable domain reads DSGVTQTPKHLITATGQRVTLRCSPRSGDLSVYWYQQSLDQGLQFLIQYYNGEERAKGNILERFSAQQFPDLHSELNLSSLELGDSALYFCASSATRGGDEQFFGPGTRLTVL.

This clonotype came up a few times. The chain uses TRBV9 and TRBJ2-7; possible D gene TRBD2, 5 bases. The length of the CDR3 is 14 residues. V gave up 4 bases and J gave up 5 bases, with 16 bases separating them. Germline CDR1 is SGDLS and CDR2 is YYNGEE. CDR3 nucleotides: TGTGCCAGCAGCCTACGGACGGACGGGGACGAGCAGTACTTC. Translation gives CASSLRTDGDEQYF.

This clonotype occurred many times. The V and J genes are TRBV12-3 or TRBV12-4 and TRBJ1-1; TRBD1 might be the D (6 bases). The CDR3 extends over 14 amino acids. V was cut by 5 bases and J by 1 base, with 11 bases left in between. For the CDR3, the DNA is TGTGCCAGCAGTAAAGGACAGCAGAACACTGAAGCTTTCTTT. It is translated as CASSKGQQNTEAFF.

This clonotype was detected ten times or more. The chain links TRBV20-1 to TRBJ2-1; 8 bases are shared with TRBD2. CDR3 length: 14 amino acids. Germline V CDR1 and CDR2: DFQATT, SNEGSKA (reference sequence). The J segment lost 10 bases and the V segment lost 3 bases, leaving 11 bases of the junction unmatched. The CDR3 here is CSASWREARLEQFF. CDR3 coding DNA: TGCAGTGCTAGTTGGCGGGAGGCCCGTTTGGAGCAGTTCTTC.

Many counts were recorded for this clonotype. This chain uses TRBV7-9 with TRBJ1-1; D is possibly TRBD1 (6 bases). The V end was cut by 5 bases, the J end by 5 bases, with 15 bases between. This CDR3 has 14 amino acids. In germline, CDR1 is SEHNR, CDR2 FQNEAQ (reference sequence). CDR3 protein: CASSEPQGRTEAFF. CDR3 in DNA: TGTGCCAGCAGCGAACCCCAGGGGAGGACTGAAGCTTTCTTT.

This clonotype was picked up many times. This sequence joins TRBV11-2 and TRBJ2-7; D unresolved. Germline V gene sequence: CDR1 SGHAT, CDR2 FQNNGV. V was trimmed by 0 bases and J by 4 bases, leaving 10 bases between them. This CDR3 comprises 14 residues. The CDR3 bases are TGTGCCAGCAGCTTAGATGGGCAGCTTTACGAGCAGTACTTC. It specifies CASSLDGQLYEQYF.

This clonotype showed up many times. V usage is TRBV11-1 and J usage is TRBJ2-1; TRBD2 aligns across 8 bases. Unmatched junction bases numbered 4, after V lost 0 bases and J lost 9 bases. Per the germline V gene, CDR1 is SGHAT and CDR2 is FQDESV (reference sequence). The CDR3 has 14 residues. CDR3 nucleotide sequence: TGTGCCAGCAGCTTAGCCGGGACTAGTATTGAGCAGTTCTTC. Translation gives CASSLAGTSIEQFF.

This clonotype has at least ten counts. The V call is TRBV2, the J call TRBJ2-1; 8 nucleotides match TRBD1. The germline V gene has CDR1 SNHLY and CDR2 FYNNEI. The CDR3 covers 16 residues. V shed 2 bases and J 7 bases; nucleotides not matched to a gene: 10. CDR3 DNA: TGTGCCAGCAGTGAATTCGTTCAGGGGGCGATGAATGAGCAGTTCTTC. This codes for CASSEFVQGAMNEQFF.

The chain joins TRBV30 to TRBJ2-3; 14 bases are shared with TRBD2. V lost 2 bases and J lost 2; bases outside the gene matches: 12. Germline V gene lookup returns CDR1 GTSNPN and CDR2 SVGIG (reference sequence). This CDR3 has 19 amino acids. The CDR3 nucleotides are TGTGCCTGGAGTTTCCCTCCGGGACTAGCGGGAGCCTTCACAGATACGCAGTATTTT. Amino acids: CAWSFPPGLAGAFTDTQYF.

Ten or more counts support this clonotype. This chain joins TRBV5-1 and TRBJ2-7; D not certain. Germline V gene lookup returns CDR1 SGHRS and CDR2 YFSETQ. The CDR3 is 14 amino acids. V lost 4 bases, J lost 5 bases, and 16 bases lay in between. The CDR3 DNA sequence: TGCGCCAGCAGCATATCGGACCTACGGAACGAGCAGTACTTC. It specifies CASSISDLRNEQYF.

This clonotype was observed many times. V and J are TRBV24-1 and TRBJ2-3; 13 bases are shared with TRBD2. CDR3 length equals 16 residues. V dropped 3 bases and J dropped 4; count of bases not matched to a gene: 3. Germline V gives CDR1 KGHDR, CDR2 SFDVKD. Here the CDR3 DNA reads TGTGCCACCAGTGATGGACTAGCGGGAGCCCCAGATACGCAGTATTTT. Translated, it gives CATSDGLAGAPDTQYF.

This clonotype was seen ten or more times. The chain employs TRBV7-9 and TRBJ1-4; D gene uncertain. Trimming took 5 bases from V and 7 from J, leaving 8 bases between them. CDR1 is SEHNR, CDR2 FQNEAQ, per germline (reference sequence). This CDR3 contains 12 residues. CDR3 loop: CASSPDTEKLFF. DNA of the CDR3: TGTGCCAGCAGCCCGGATACTGAAAAACTGTTTTTT.

This clonotype was detected many times. The rearrangement uses TRBV20-1 and TRBJ2-7, with 9 nucleotides matching TRBD1. This CDR3 contains 14 residues. V was pared by 2 bases and J by 4 bases, with 6 bases of the junction left unmatched. The V gene's germline CDR1 is DFQATT and CDR2 SNEGSKA (reference sequence). The CDR3 DNA follows: TGCAGTGCTAGATATGGGACAGGGAGTTACGAGCAGTACTTC. Translated, it gives CSARYGTGSYEQYF.

Ten or more counts support this clonotype. The chain joins TRBV28 to TRBJ2-5; a possible D gene is TRBD1 (6 bases). This CDR3 contains 14 residues. Between the trimmed V and J ends, which lost 4 bases and 3 bases, there was a span of 12 bases. Germline CDR1 is MDHEN and CDR2 is SYDVKM. Here the CDR3 DNA reads TGTGCCAGCAGTTCGATGGACAGAAAAGAGACCCAGTACTTC. The encoded protein is CASSSMDRKETQYF.

This clonotype came up many times. V gene TRBV20-1 combines with J gene TRBJ1-5, with TRBD1 as a possible D gene (5 bases). CDR1 DFQATT and CDR2 SNEGSKA come from the germline V gene (reference sequence). The CDR3 length is 14 residues. V was pared by 7 bases and J by 1 base, with 14 bases between. The CDR3 here is CSVGGRVSNQPQHF. DNA of the CDR3: TGCAGTGTGGGTGGCAGGGTGAGCAATCAGCCCCAGCATTTT.

This clonotype was seen repeatedly, ten times or more. The chain recombines TRBV30 with TRBJ2-3; 15 nucleotides line up with TRBD2. Germline V gene sequence: CDR1 GTSNPN, CDR2 SVGIG (reference sequence). The CDR3 runs 17 residues. The junction had 11 bases not matched to a gene; V was cut back by 1 base and J by 9 bases. The CDR3, as DNA: TGTGCCTGGAGTGAGGGGGGACTAGCGGGGGGTTCGGGAACGCAGTATTTT. Encoded protein: CAWSEGGLAGGSGTQYF.

The chain uses TRBV6-4 and TRBJ2-4; tentatively, D is TRBD1 (6 bases). V lost 9 bases, J lost 0 bases, and 15 bases lay in between. Germline CDR1 and CDR2: MRHNA and SNTAGT. The CDR3 sequence is 15 residues long. DNA for the CDR3: TGTGCCAGAACAACAGGGCCGCTAGCCAAAAACATTCAGTACTTC. It encodes CARTTGPLAKNIQYF.

This clonotype showed up many times. The rearrangement uses TRBV11-2 and TRBJ1-4, with TRBD1 matching 8 bases. The V gene end was trimmed by 5 bases and the J gene end by 8 bases; junction bases not matched to a gene: 10. The germline V gene has CDR1 SGHAT and CDR2 FQNNGV. The CDR3 runs 15 residues. DNA for the CDR3: TGTGCCAGCAGCCCCATGACAGGGGTGGGCGAAAAACTGTTTTTT. Protein: CASSPMTGVGEKLFF.

This clonotype came up many times. The chain is built from TRBV7-9 and TRBJ1-1, with D perhaps TRBD1 (6 bases). The CDR3 has 14 amino acids. The ends were cut back, 7 bases at V and 1 base at J, with 13 bases in the middle. In germline, CDR1 is SEHNR, CDR2 FQNEAQ (reference sequence). CDR3 residues: CASTLTGSNTEAFF. CDR3 DNA sequence: TGTGCCAGCACCCTGACAGGCTCGAACACTGAAGCTTTCTTT.

At least ten counts were recorded for this clonotype. V usage is TRBV28 and J usage is TRBJ2-4; no firm D call. The CDR3 totals 13 residues. V lost 3 bases and J lost 6, with 9 bases in between. Germline CDR1 and CDR2: MDHEN and SYDVKM. The CDR3 loop reads CASSLKVPNIQYF. CDR3 nucleotide sequence: TGTGCCAGCAGTTTGAAGGTCCCAAACATTCAGTACTTC.

This clonotype was seen repeatedly, ten times or more. The chain uses TRBV29-1 and TRBJ2-1; 7 bases map to TRBD2. V lost 6 bases and J lost 10; bases outside the gene matches: 6. The CDR3 has 11 residues. Germline V gene lookup returns CDR1 SQVTM and CDR2 ANQGSEA. In DNA form, the CDR3 reads TGCAGCGTCGGGGACTACGGAGAGCAGTTCTTC. It encodes CSVGDYGEQFF.